Sequencing of this T cell receptor (beta chain) was carried out in a study of blood T cell repertoires in COVID-19. The overall study: COVID-19 samples, acute and convalescent, were from the United States, Italy and Spain. T cells, B-cell-depleted T cells, or PBMCs supplied cDNA or gDNA.

Assay used: immunoSEQ multiplex PCR; TCRdb lists only in-frame clones, some missing. The sample contains 200,000 to 250,000 clones, more than 70% of which appear only once. The germline gives CDR1 SNHLY, CDR2 FYNNEI. The CDR3 runs 14 residues. Trimming removed 7 bases at V and 1 base at J, with 11 bases between. Everyone who took part was roughly 18 to 100 years old, and they came from 24 US areas. Clinical histories supplied by participants themselves formed the basis of cohort assignment. The V call is TRBV2, the J call TRBJ2-1, with D possibly being TRBD1 (7 bases). The TCR comes from a man aged 30-40 years with acute COVID-19. Sequenced sample: PBMCs or T cells enriched from blood (not recorded which). For the CDR3, the DNA is TGTGCCAGCAACCAGGGGGGTTCCTACAATGAGCAGTTCTTC. It specifies CASNQGGSYNEQFF.